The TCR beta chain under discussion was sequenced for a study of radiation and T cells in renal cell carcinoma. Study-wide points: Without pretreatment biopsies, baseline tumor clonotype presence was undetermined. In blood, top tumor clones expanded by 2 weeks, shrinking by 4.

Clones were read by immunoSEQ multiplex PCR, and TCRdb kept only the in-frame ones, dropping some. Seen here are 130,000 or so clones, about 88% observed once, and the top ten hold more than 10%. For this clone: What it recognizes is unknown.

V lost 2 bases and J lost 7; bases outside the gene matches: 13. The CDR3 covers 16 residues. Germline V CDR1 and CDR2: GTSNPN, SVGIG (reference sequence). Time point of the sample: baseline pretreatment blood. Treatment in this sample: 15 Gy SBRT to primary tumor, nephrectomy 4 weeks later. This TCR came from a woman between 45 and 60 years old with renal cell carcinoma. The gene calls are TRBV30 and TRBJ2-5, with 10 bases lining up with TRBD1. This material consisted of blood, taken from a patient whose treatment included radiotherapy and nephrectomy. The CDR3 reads CAWSFRQGAPGGTQYF. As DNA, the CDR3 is TGTGCCTGGAGTTTTCGACAGGGGGCGCCGGGAGGGACCCAGTACTTC.